Below are 29 T cell receptor beta chains sequenced from a single sample in a study of blood T cell repertoires in COVID-19. Assay: immunoSEQ multiplex PCR; the TCRdb copy retains only in-frame clones and omits some. The sample records under 95,000 clones, under 95% being singletons. Sample: peripheral blood. The source of these receptors is a woman aged 45-65 years in a cohort sampled during active COVID-19.

The rearrangement joins TRBV3-1 (or the pseudogene TRBV3-2) to TRBJ2-7, with TRBD1 matching over 9 bases. Germline V gene sequence: CDR1 LGHDT, CDR2 YNNKEL (reference sequence). The CDR3 totals 14 residues. V shed 4 bases and J 6 bases; nucleotides not matched to a gene: 7. CDR3 in amino acids: CASSPGTGIREQYF. For the CDR3, the DNA is TGTGCCAGCAGCCCCGGGACAGGGATACGCGAGCAGTACTTC.

The chain is built from TRBV27 and TRBJ2-2, with TRBD2 matching over 14 bases. CDR1 MNHEY and CDR2 SMNVEV come from the germline V gene (reference sequence). This CDR3 contains 19 residues. Losses at the gene ends were 2 bases for V and 0 bases for J; bases not matched to a gene: 5. CDR3 coding DNA: TGTGCCAGCAGTTTACAGGGACTAGCGGGGGCCTCGAACACCGGGGAGCTGTTTTTT. Translated, it gives CASSLQGLAGASNTGELFF.

The chain links TRBV4-1 to TRBJ2-7; 12 positions agree with TRBD2. CDR3 length: 16 residues. Germline V gene sequence: CDR1 MGHRA, CDR2 YSYEKL. V trimming: 5 bases; J trimming: 1 base; junction bases outside the gene matches: 6. In nucleotides, the CDR3 is TGCGCCAGCAGCGAAACCGGGACTAGCGGGTCCTACGAGCAGTACTTC. It is translated as CASSETGTSGSYEQYF.

The chain uses TRBV6-5 and TRBJ1-5; TRBD1 matches 9 bases. The CDR3 totals 13 residues. V shed 5 bases, J shed 5 bases, and the junction held 1 base outside the gene matches. Germline V gene lookup returns CDR1 MNHEY and CDR2 SVGAGI. This chain's CDR3 is CASSRDRDQPQHF. The CDR3 DNA is TGTGCCAGCAGTCGGGACAGGGATCAGCCCCAGCATTTT.

This rearrangement joins TRBV6-6 to TRBJ1-1, with TRBD1 matching over 7 bases. The V gene's germline CDR1 is MNHNY and CDR2 SVGAGI (reference sequence). The CDR3 contains 16 residues. J lost 0 bases, V lost 1 base, and 5 bases had no gene match. In DNA, the CDR3 is TGTGCCAGCAGTTACTTGACAGGGCCTATGAACACTGAAGCTTTCTTT. Its protein is CASSYLTGPMNTEAFF.

The chain recombines TRBV11-2 with TRBJ1-2; D gene uncertain. There are 15 residues in the CDR3. Trimming removed 7 bases at V and 2 bases at J, with 17 bases between. Germline values: CDR1 SGHAT, CDR2 FQNNGV. The CDR3 region is CASNPHDAGNYGYTF. The CDR3, as DNA: TGTGCCAGCAACCCACACGATGCAGGCAACTATGGCTACACCTTC.

The chain couples TRBV18 to TRBJ1-6, with D possibly matching TRBD1 (6 bases). The CDR3 has 17 residues. CDR1 and CDR2 (germline): KGHSH, LQKENI. Trimming removed 4 bases from V and 7 bases from J, with 20 bases in between. The CDR3 reads CASSRNSRGAENSPLHF. DNA for the CDR3: TGTGCCAGCTCACGTAATAGCCGGGGGGCTGAAAATTCACCCCTCCACTTT. The entire variable domain, with the rest obtained from reference TRBV18 and TRBJ1-6, is as follows: NAGVMQNPRHLVRRRGQEARLRCSPMKGHSHVYWYRQLPEEGLKFMVYLQKENIIDESGMPKERFSAEFPKEGPSILRIQQVVRGDSAAYFCASSRNSRGAENSPLHFGNGTRLTVT.

The chain carries TRBV19 and TRBJ1-4; tentative D call: TRBD1 (5 bases). Trimming stripped 5 bases from V and 0 bases from J, with 10 bases between. Germline lookup yields CDR1 LNHDA and CDR2 SQIVND (reference sequence). The CDR3 is 15 amino acids. The CDR3 region is CASSGTDATNEKLFF. The CDR3 DNA follows: TGTGCCAGTAGTGGGACTGACGCAACTAATGAAAAACTGTTTTTT.

This clone came up a few times. The gene calls are TRBV5-4 and TRBJ2-2; maybe TRBD2 (6 bases). V was trimmed by 2 bases and J by 2 bases, leaving 16 bases between them. Germline lookup yields CDR1 SGHNT and CDR2 YYREEE (reference sequence). This CDR3 region has 17 residues. CDR3 sequence (DNA): TGTGCCAGCAGCTTACCTCGGGCGGGGTCTAACACCGGGGAGCTGTTTTTT. Its translation is CASSLPRAGSNTGELFF.

This chain connects TRBV15 to TRBJ2-1, with 7 bases that match TRBD2. The CDR3 has 16 amino acids. V was clipped by 9 bases and J by 0 bases; unmatched bases: 11. Germline-derived CDR1 and CDR2 are LNHNV and YYDKDF (reference sequence). Here the CDR3 reads CATTEGAGSSYNEQFF. In DNA form, the CDR3 reads TGTGCCACTACCGAGGGAGCGGGGAGCTCCTACAATGAGCAGTTCTTC.

The chain joins TRBV5-5 to TRBJ2-1; 7 bases agree with TRBD1. The CDR3 spans 14 residues. CDR1 and CDR2 from the germline V gene are SGHKS and YYEKEE (reference sequence). Trimming at V came to 4 bases and at J to 4 bases, leaving 5 bases not matched to a gene. The CDR3, as DNA: TGTGCCAGCAGCCCCCGGGACAGTTACAATGAGCAGTTCTTC. Translation gives CASSPRDSYNEQFF. The full variable domain, completed using reference TRBV5-5 and TRBJ2-1, is DAGVTQSPTHLIKTRGQQVTLRCSPISGHKSVSWYQQVLGQGPQFIFQYYEKEERGRGNFPDRFSARQFPNYSSELNVNALLLGDSALYLCASSPRDSYNEQFFGPGTRLTVL.

This clone was seen more than once but under ten times. V gene TRBV2 combines with J gene TRBJ1-1; D might be TRBD1 (6 bases). Germline loops: CDR1 SNHLY, CDR2 FYNNEI. Trimming removed 6 bases at V and 0 bases at J, with 11 bases between. This CDR3 has 14 amino acids. As DNA, the CDR3 is TGTGCCAGCAGGTTAGGACAGCTGAACACTGAAGCTTTCTTT. It yields the protein CASRLGQLNTEAFF. The whole variable domain, remainder taken from reference TRBV2 and TRBJ1-1, is EPEVTQTPSHQVTQMGQEVILRCVPISNHLYFYWYRQILGQKVEFLVSFYNNEISEKSEIFDDQFSVERPDGSNFTLKIRSTKLEDSAMYFCASRLGQLNTEAFFGQGTRLTVV.

This chain joins TRBV21-1 and TRBJ1-4. TRBV21-1 is classified as a pseudogene. The CDR3 is 15 residues long. The CDR3 loop is CASSKSPGAREKLFF. For the CDR3, the DNA is TGTGCCAGCAGTAAGTCCCCGGGTGCACGTGAAAAACTGTTTTTT.

The chain employs TRBV14 and TRBJ2-5; 7 bases are a match to TRBD2. The germline V gene has CDR1 SGHDN and CDR2 FVKESK. V was pared by 1 base and J by 5 bases, with 16 bases of the junction left unmatched. The CDR3 is 18 amino acids. The CDR3 nucleotides are TGTGCCAGCAGCCAAGTTATGTCGGGAGGTCCTCAGAGGGAGACCCAGTACTTC. As protein: CASSQVMSGGPQRETQYF.

V gene TRBV5-1 combines with J gene TRBJ2-7; a weak D match, TRBD2 (6 bases). The CDR3 runs 17 residues. Trimming removed 4 bases from V and 2 bases from J, with 22 bases in between. The germline gives CDR1 SGHRS, CDR2 YFSETQ. CDR3 sequence: CASSNRRWGGGAYEQYF. The CDR3 DNA follows: TGCGCCAGCAGCAACCGCCGGTGGGGCGGAGGGGCCTACGAGCAGTACTTC.

V gene TRBV28 combines with J gene TRBJ2-3; TRBD2 agrees at 12 bases. This CDR3 spans 16 amino acids. The junction had 7 bases not matched to a gene; V was cut back by 5 bases and J by 4 bases. Germline V gene data show CDR1 as MDHEN and CDR2 as SYDVKM. CDR3 coding DNA: TGTGCCAGCAGTATCCAGCTAGCGGGAGGGTCAGATACGCAGTATTTT. Protein: CASSIQLAGGSDTQYF.

The chain carries TRBV7-9 and TRBJ1-2; tentatively, D is TRBD1 (5 bases). The CDR3 length is 15 residues. CDR1 and CDR2 from the germline V gene are SEHNR and FQNEAQ (reference sequence). Trimming removed 5 bases at V and 0 bases at J, with 13 bases between. Here the CDR3 DNA reads TGTGCCAGCAGCCCCTTTGGGGCATCTAACTATGGCTACACCTTC. Encoded protein: CASSPFGASNYGYTF.

The chain joins TRBV11-2 to TRBJ2-2; 7 bases are shared with TRBD1. The CDR3 totals 15 residues. Germline-derived CDR1 and CDR2 are SGHAT and FQNNGV. With 5 bases clipped from V and 5 bases from J, the junction kept 8 bases outside the gene matches. The CDR3: CASSLGQGDTGELFF. The DNA of the CDR3 is TGTGCCAGCAGCCTGGGGCAGGGGGATACCGGGGAGCTGTTTTTT.

V gene TRBV29-1 combines with J gene TRBJ1-4; a weak D match, TRBD1 (5 bases). Trimming cost V 6 bases and J 4 bases, with 15 bases left between them. The CDR3 has 14 amino acids. Germline lookup yields CDR1 SQVTM and CDR2 ANQGSEA. CDR3 DNA: TGCAGCGTAATCTTGACAGCCAGTAATGAAAAACTGTTTTTT. This codes for CSVILTASNEKLFF. Full variable domain (remainder filled in from reference TRBV29-1 and TRBJ1-4): SAVISQKPSRDICQRGTSLTIQCQVDSQVTMMFWYRQQPGQSLTLIATANQGSEATYESGFVIDKFPISRPNLTFSTLTVSNMSPEDSSIYLCSVILTASNEKLFFGSGTQLSVL.

J is TRBJ2-6 and V is TRBV27; D not certain. The germline gives CDR1 MNHEY, CDR2 SMNVEV (reference sequence). V was shortened by 4 bases and J by 5 bases, with 12 bases between the two germline ends. The CDR3 has 15 amino acids. The chain's CDR3 is CASSSRTEWANVLTF. The DNA for the CDR3 is TGTGCCAGCAGTTCCCGAACAGAGTGGGCCAACGTCCTGACTTTC.

The chain combines TRBV29-1 with TRBJ2-1; 9 nucleotides match TRBD2. In germline, CDR1 is SQVTM, CDR2 ANQGSEA. V was pared by 4 bases and J by 3 bases, with 4 bases of the junction left unmatched. This CDR3 region has 14 residues. The CDR3 loop is CSVASGTIYNEQFF. CDR3 nucleotides: TGCAGCGTTGCTAGCGGGACTATCTACAATGAGCAGTTCTTC.

The chain links TRBV9 to TRBJ2-2; 13 bases fit TRBD2. CDR3 length: 16 amino acids. V lost 2 bases and J lost 7; bases outside the gene matches: 5. Germline V gene sequence: CDR1 SGDLS, CDR2 YYNGEE. For the CDR3, the DNA is TGTGCCAGCAGCGTCCAAACTAGCGGGAGGGTCGGGGAGCTGTTTTTT. Translating it yields CASSVQTSGRVGELFF.

The rearrangement joins TRBV28 to TRBJ2-7; 7 bases are shared with TRBD1. With V trimmed by 2 bases and J by 7 bases, 11 bases remained unmatched. The CDR3 is 15 residues long. CDR1 MDHEN and CDR2 SYDVKM come from the germline V gene. The chain's CDR3 is CASSLGRTGGSEQYF. Written as DNA, the CDR3 is TGTGCCAGCAGTTTAGGCAGGACAGGCGGGTCGGAGCAGTACTTC.

The V call is TRBV19, the J call TRBJ2-1, with D uncertain. V dropped 8 bases and J dropped 10 bases, with 12 bases sitting between them. CDR1 and CDR2 (germline): LNHDA, SQIVND (reference sequence). CDR3 length: 11 amino acids. The CDR3 is CASSDSREQFF. The CDR3 DNA reads TGTGCCAGTTCCGATAGTCGCGAGCAGTTCTTC.

The chain has TRBV29-1 and TRBJ1-2; 9 bases match TRBD1. The CDR3 sequence is 12 residues long. The germline CDR1 and CDR2 sequences are SQVTM and ANQGSEA. With V trimmed by 6 bases and J by 5 bases, 4 bases remained unmatched. CDR3 DNA: TGCAGCGTCCGACAGGGGGTTTATGGCTACACCTTC. Its translation: CSVRQGVYGYTF.

V and J are TRBV29-1 and TRBJ2-2, with D possibly matching TRBD2 (6 bases). The CDR3 has 14 amino acids. V was cut by 5 bases and J by 4 bases, with 14 bases left in between. Germline values: CDR1 SQVTM, CDR2 ANQGSEA. The CDR3 region has the DNA TGCAGCGTTCTTAGGGTGGGGGGCACCGGGGAGCTGTTTTTT. This sequence encodes CSVLRVGGTGELFF.

The chain is built from TRBV5-5 and TRBJ1-3; 10 bases align to TRBD1. The germline V gene encodes CDR1 SGHKS and CDR2 YYEKEE (reference sequence). Trimming removed 4 bases from V and 6 bases from J; junction bases left unmatched: 10. This CDR3 is 16 amino acids long. The CDR3 sequence is CASSPRDRGLVNTIYF. CDR3 nucleotide sequence: TGTGCCAGCAGCCCTAGGGACAGGGGCCTTGTAAACACCATATATTTT.

This sequence joins TRBV4-2 and TRBJ1-1; 8 bases map to TRBD1. V gave up 2 bases and J gave up 11 bases; unmatched junction bases: 19. Germline CDR1 is LGHNA and CDR2 is YNFKEQ. CDR3 size: 17 residues. CDR3 sequence: CASSQTGRTGIASGAFF. The CDR3 DNA reads TGTGCCAGCAGCCAAACGGGGAGGACAGGGATTGCTTCGGGGGCTTTCTTT.

The V and J genes are TRBV7-8 and TRBJ1-1; D unclear. The CDR3 consists of 15 residues. Germline V CDR1 and CDR2: SGHVS, FQNEAQ. Trimming left V 1 base short and J 2 bases short, with 11 bases between. The CDR3 DNA follows: TGTGCCAGCAGCTTAGTTTTGGGCAGTAACACTGAAGCTTTCTTT. Translating it yields CASSLVLGSNTEAFF.